The clone carrying this TCR beta chain was picked up many times. Time point of the sample: pre-sensitization, week 0. Treatment denoted: therapeutic diphenylcyclopropenone sensitization with weekly scalp DPC. The record originates from a study of human T cells and chemical hapten exposure. Study details: Patients got weekly scalp diphenylcyclopropenone doses over the approximately 24-week study.

Using its own MiXCR run on the RACE reads, TCRdb lists one record per CDR3 protein. This table holds more than 300,000 distinct CDR3 sequences, roughly 5% found once. The germline CDR1 and CDR2 sequences are MGHDK and SYGVNS. The V and J ends lost 4 bases and 4 bases, in that order; junction bases with no gene match: 5. The CDR3 has 14 amino acids. This chain connects TRBV25-1 to TRBJ1-2, with 8 bases identical to TRBD1. This TCR was recovered from a woman aged 45-65 years with alopecia areata. Some clones in this sample may be carry-over from other donors' samples. The source material was whole blood, sampled in connection with sensitization to the hapten diphenylcyclopropenone (DPC). The chain's CDR3 is CASSAGGAGYGYTF. DNA for the CDR3: TGTGCCAGCAGTGCAGGGGGCGCCGGCTATGGCTACACCTTC.